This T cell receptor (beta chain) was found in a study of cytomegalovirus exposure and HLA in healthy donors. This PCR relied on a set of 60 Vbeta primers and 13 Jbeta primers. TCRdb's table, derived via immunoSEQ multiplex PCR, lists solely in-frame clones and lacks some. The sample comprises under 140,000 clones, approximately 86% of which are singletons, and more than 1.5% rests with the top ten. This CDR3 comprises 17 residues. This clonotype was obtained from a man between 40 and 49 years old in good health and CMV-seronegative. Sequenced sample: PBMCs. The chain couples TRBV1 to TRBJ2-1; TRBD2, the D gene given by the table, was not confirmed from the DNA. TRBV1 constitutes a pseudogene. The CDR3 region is CTSSQDKSGGVYNEQFF. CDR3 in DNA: TGCACCAGCAGCCAAGATAAGAGCGGGGGAGTATACAATGAGCAGTTCTTC.